The 3 T cell receptor beta chains presented below share a single source sample, sequenced in a study of identical twins (dated by TCRdb to the mid-2010s). The library was produced with 5' RACE. The run used an Illumina HiSeq 2000. The raw public data were reprocessed by TCRdb itself: fastp quality trimming at Q25, MiXCR clonotype calling, in-frame beta chains only. Rows are combined by CDR3 protein, so each entry shows the most common genes and DNA. The sample profile shows some 760,000 distinct CDR3 sequences; roughly 20% of them were found once. Around 13% of the sample is taken by the ten largest. These data also featured in a second study, about T cells expressing NK-cell markers.

Sequencing used PBMCs. Source of these receptors: a woman aged 18-29 years in good health.

This clonotype was found a few times. The J gene is TRBJ2-7, the V gene TRBV6-5, with 9 positions matching TRBD2. This CDR3 spans 16 amino acids. CDR1 and CDR2 (germline): MNHEY, SVGAGI. Unmatched junction bases numbered 5, after V lost 0 bases and J lost 2 bases. The DNA of the CDR3 is TGTGCCAGCAGTTACTCCAGCGGGAGGCTCCCCTACGAGCAGTACTTC. This gives the protein CASSYSSGRLPYEQYF.

This chain connects TRBV20-1 to TRBJ2-7, with D possibly being TRBD1 or TRBD2 (6 bases each). Trimming took off 1 base at V and 6 bases at J, with 22 bases between the two ends. Germline V CDR1 and CDR2: DFQATT, SNEGSKA (reference sequence). The CDR3 consists of 16 residues. The CDR3 spells CSARGWEGGKMSEQYF. The CDR3 DNA follows: TGCAGTGCTAGAGGCTGGGAAGGGGGGAAGATGAGCGAGCAGTACTTC.

The J gene is TRBJ1-1, the V gene TRBV25-1; TRBD1 might be the D (5 bases). The V and J ends lost 2 bases and 5 bases respectively, with 6 bases between them. The CDR3 sequence is 12 residues long. CDR1 is MGHDK, CDR2 SYGVNS, per germline. The CDR3 DNA follows: TGTGCCAGCAGTGAAAGGGGTACTGAAGCTTTCTTT. Translated, it gives CASSERGTEAFF. The whole variable domain, remainder taken from reference TRBV25-1 and TRBJ1-1, is EADIYQTPRYLVIGTGKKITLECSQTMGHDKMYWYQQDPGMELHLIHYSYGVNSTEKGDLSSESTVSRIRTEHFPLTLESARPSHTSQYLCASSERGTEAFFGQGTRLTVV.